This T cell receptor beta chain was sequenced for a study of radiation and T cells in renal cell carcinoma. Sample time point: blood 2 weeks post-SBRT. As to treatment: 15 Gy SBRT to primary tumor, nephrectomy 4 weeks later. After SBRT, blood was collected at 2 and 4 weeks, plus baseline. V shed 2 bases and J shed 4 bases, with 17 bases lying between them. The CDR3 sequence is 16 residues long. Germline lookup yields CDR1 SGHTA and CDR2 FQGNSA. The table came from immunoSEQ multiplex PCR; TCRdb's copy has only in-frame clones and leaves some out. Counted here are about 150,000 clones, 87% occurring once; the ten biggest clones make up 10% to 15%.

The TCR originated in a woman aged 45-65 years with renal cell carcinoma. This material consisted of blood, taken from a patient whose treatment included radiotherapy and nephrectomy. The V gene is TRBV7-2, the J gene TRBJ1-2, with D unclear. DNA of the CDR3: TGTGCCAGCAGCTTACACAGTCCGGAGGCTAGCTATGGCTACACCTTC. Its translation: CASSLHSPEASYGYTF.